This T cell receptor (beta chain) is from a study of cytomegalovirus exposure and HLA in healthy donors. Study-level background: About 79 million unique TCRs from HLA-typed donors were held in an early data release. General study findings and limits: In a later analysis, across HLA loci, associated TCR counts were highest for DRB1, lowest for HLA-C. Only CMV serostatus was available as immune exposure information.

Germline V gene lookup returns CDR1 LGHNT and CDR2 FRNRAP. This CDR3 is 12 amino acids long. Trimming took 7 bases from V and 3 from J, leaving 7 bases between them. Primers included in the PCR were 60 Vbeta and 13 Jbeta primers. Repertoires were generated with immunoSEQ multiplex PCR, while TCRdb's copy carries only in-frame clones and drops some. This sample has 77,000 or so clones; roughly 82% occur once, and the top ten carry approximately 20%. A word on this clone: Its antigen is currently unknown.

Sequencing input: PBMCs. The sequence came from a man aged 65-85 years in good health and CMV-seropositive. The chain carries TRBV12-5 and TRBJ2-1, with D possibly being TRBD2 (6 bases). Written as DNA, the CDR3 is TGTGCTAGTGCGGGGGACTACAATGAGCAGTTCTTC. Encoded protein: CASAGDYNEQFF.